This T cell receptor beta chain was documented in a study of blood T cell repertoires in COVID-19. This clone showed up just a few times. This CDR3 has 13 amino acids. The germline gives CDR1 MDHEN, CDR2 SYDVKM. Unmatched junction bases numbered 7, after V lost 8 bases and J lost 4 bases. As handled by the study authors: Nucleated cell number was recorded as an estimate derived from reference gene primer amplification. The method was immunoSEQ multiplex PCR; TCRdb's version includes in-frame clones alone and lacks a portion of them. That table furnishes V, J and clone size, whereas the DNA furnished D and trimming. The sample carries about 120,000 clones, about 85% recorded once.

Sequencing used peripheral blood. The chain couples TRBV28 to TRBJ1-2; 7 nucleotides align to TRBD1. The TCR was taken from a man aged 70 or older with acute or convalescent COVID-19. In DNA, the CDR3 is TGTGCCAGCGTTACGGGACAGAGCTATGGCTACACCTTC. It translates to CASVTGQSYGYTF.